The present TCR beta chain was sequenced within a study of radiation and T cells in renal cell carcinoma. The time point was: blood 4 weeks post-SBRT, at nephrectomy. Treatment in this sample: 15 Gy SBRT to primary tumor, nephrectomy 4 weeks later. Nephrectomy followed 15 Gy stereotactic body radiation by 4 weeks. After SBRT, blood was collected at 2 and 4 weeks, plus baseline. Sequencing used immunoSEQ multiplex PCR; TCRdb keeps in-frame clones, though not all of them. The profile shows roughly 86,000 clones, roughly 80% of them singletons. The source material was blood, sampled from a patient whose treatment included radiotherapy and nephrectomy. This sequence was found in a man aged 50-59 years with renal cell carcinoma.

The CDR3 nucleotides are TGTGCCAGCAGCTCCCGGCAAGCCAACAGGGGCGCTAACTATGGCTACACCTTC. Translation gives CASSSRQANRGANYGYTF. V is TRBV7-8 and J is TRBJ1-2; 7 bases align to TRBD1. The length of the CDR3 is 18 residues. Germline CDR1 reads SGHVS; CDR2 reads FQNEAQ. J was trimmed by 0 bases and V by 4 bases; bases with no gene match: 14.